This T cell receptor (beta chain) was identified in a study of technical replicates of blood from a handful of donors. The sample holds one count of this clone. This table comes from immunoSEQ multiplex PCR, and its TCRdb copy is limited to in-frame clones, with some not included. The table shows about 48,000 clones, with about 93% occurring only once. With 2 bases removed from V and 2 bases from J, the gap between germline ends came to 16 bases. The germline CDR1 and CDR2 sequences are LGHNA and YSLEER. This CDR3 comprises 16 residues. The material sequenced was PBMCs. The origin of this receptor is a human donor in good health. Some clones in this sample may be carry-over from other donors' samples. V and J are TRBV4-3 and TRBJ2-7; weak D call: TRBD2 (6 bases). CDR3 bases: TGCGCCAGCAGCCAACAAACGGGAGTTGGGGCCTACGAGCAGTACTTC. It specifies CASSQQTGVGAYEQYF.